This T cell receptor beta chain stems from a study of T-cell reconstitution after alpha-beta-depleted transplantation in children. Study results and limitations: Once a year had passed after transplant, T-cell counts and diversity came mostly from newly produced T cells.

In this sample, this clonotype turned up a few times. What it binds is not known. Germline loops: CDR1 SQVTM, CDR2 ANQGSEA. Germline trimming cut 7 bases from V and 5 bases from J; bases unmatched to any gene: 9. The length of the CDR3 is 13 residues. Unique molecular identifiers featured in how the TCRbeta library was prepared. One entry per CDR3 protein results from TCRdb running MiXCR on the PCR reads. The sample has 400,000 to 450,000 distinct CDR3 sequences, 43% seen once. Sequencing was performed on PBMCs, taken before TCRalphabeta/CD19-depleted stem cell transplant. The sequence was collected from a girl aged 2-10 years with aplastic anemia, due to receive a stem cell transplant. The genes are TRBV29-1 and TRBJ2-5, with TRBD2 matching 8 bases. The CDR3, as DNA: TGCAGCGCGCCGGGACGGGGGGGGGAGACCCAGTACTTC. Translating it yields CSAPGRGGETQYF.